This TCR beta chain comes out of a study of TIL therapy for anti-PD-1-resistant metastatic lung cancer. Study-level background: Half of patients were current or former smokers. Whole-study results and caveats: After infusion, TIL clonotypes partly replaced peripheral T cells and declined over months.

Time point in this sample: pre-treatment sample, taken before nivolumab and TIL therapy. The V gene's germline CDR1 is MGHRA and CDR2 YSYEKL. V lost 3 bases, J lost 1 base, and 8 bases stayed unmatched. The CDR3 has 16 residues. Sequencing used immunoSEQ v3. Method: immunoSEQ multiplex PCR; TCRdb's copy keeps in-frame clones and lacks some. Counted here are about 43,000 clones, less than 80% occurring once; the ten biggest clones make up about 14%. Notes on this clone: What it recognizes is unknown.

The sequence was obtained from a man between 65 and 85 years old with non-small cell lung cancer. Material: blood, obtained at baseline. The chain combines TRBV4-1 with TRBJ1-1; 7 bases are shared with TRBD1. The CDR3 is CASSQGTGTANTEAFF. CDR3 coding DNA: TGCGCCAGCAGCCAGGGGACCGGGACAGCGAACACTGAAGCTTTCTTT.